This TCR beta chain was sequenced during a study of T cells of healthy individuals. This CDR3 has 14 amino acids. Germline V gene lookup returns CDR1 MDHEN and CDR2 SYDVKM. TCRdb re-called the 5' RACE reads with MiXCR, one entry per CDR3 protein. This table holds 60,000 to 70,000 distinct CDR3 sequences, about 17% found once. A remark on this clonotype: Relative to the germline gene, one junction end is altered; a read error may explain this.

The gene calls are TRBV28 and TRBJ2-7; 7 bases align to TRBD1. This sequence originates from a human donor in good health. The CDR3 reads CVSSGQEHSYEQYF. The CDR3, as DNA: TGTGTCAGCAGCGGACAGGAACACTCCTACGAGCAGTACTTC.